This TCR beta chain emerged from a study of shared clonotypes between healthy human individuals. This CDR3 comprises 11 residues. Trimming pared 5 bases from V and 9 bases from J, leaving 9 bases between. Germline V CDR1 and CDR2: SGHVS, FQNEAQ. Study results and caveats: Clonotype sharing among donors was thought likely to change with sequencing depth.

Naive CD8 cells were CD45RO-negative, positively selected for CCR7, excluding terminally differentiated effector memory CD45RA+ cells. Repertoires were generated with immunoSEQ multiplex PCR, while TCRdb's copy carries only in-frame clones and drops some. The table has around 1,900,000 clones, around 95% seen once. Details on this clone: Its antigen remains unknown.

The chain couples TRBV7-8 to TRBJ2-3; the D is unclear. This sequence originates from a man between 18 and 29 years old in good health. Some clones in this sample may be carry-over from other donors' samples. The sample consisted of naive CD8+ T cells from PBMCs. CDR3 in DNA: TGTGCCAGCAGCGACATGCGCACGCAGTATTTT. Protein: CASSDMRTQYF.